This T cell receptor (beta chain) was recovered during a study of blood T cell repertoires in COVID-19. Study as a whole: Acute-phase and convalescent COVID-19 samples originated in the United States, Italy and Spain. PBMCs, B-cell-depleted T cells, or T cells were the source of the cDNA or gDNA that made up the material.

Original methodology: Estimates of nucleated cell counts were drawn from the amplification of reference gene primers. TCRdb's copy holds only in-frame clones and misses some; the assay was immunoSEQ multiplex PCR. V and J calls and clone size are those listed in that table; D and trimming were worked out from the DNA. The sample records fewer than 60,000 clones, 85% to 90% being singletons. Germline loops: CDR1 LNHDA, CDR2 SQIVND (reference sequence). With 6 bases removed from V and 8 bases from J, the gap between germline ends came to 13 bases. The CDR3 has 13 residues. The specimen was peripheral blood. The rearrangement links TRBV19 to TRBJ1-4; D ambiguous. The source is a woman in her fifties or sixties with COVID-19, enrolled during active disease. CDR3 sequence: CASRTVGEEKLFF. CDR3 nucleotides: TGTGCCAGTAGGACGGTCGGGGAGGAAAAACTGTTTTTT.